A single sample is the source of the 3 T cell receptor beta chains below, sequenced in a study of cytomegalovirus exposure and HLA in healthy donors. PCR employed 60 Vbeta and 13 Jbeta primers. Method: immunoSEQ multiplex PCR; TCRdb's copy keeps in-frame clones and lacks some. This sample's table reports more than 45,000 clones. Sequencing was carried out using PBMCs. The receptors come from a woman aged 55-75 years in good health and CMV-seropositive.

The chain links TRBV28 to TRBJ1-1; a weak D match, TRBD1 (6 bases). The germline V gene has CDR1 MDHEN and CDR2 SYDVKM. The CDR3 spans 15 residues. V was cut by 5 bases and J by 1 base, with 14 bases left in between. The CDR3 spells CASSQFRGTNTEAFF. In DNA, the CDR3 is TGTGCCAGCAGTCAATTCAGGGGAACGAACACTGAAGCTTTCTTT.

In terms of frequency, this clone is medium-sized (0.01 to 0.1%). The CDR3 DNA reads TGCGCCAGCAGCCAGGATACCGGGACAGGGGGCGACGAGCAGTACTTC. Translating it yields CASSQDTGTGGDEQYF. This sequence joins TRBV4-3 and TRBJ2-7; TRBD1 matches at 12 bases. Trimming removed 3 bases from V and 5 bases from J; junction bases left unmatched: 8. The germline gives CDR1 LGHNA, CDR2 YSLEER. The CDR3 is 16 amino acids.

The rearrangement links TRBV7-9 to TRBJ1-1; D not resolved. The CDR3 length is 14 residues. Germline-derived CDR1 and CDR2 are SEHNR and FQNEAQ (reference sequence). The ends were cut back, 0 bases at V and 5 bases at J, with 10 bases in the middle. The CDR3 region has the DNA TGTGCCAGCAGCTTAGCAGAGGCGAGGACTGAAGCTTTCTTT. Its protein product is CASSLAEARTEAFF.